This T cell receptor (beta chain) was retrieved from a study of T cell responses to AZD1222 COVID-19 vaccine. Turning to this clone: What it binds is unknown.

The CDR3 length is 10 residues. Germline CDR1 and CDR2: LGHDT and YNNKEL (reference sequence). V lost 8 bases to trimming and J lost 5 bases, with 4 bases between them. Assay: immunoSEQ multiplex PCR; the TCRdb copy retains only in-frame clones and omits some. The table has some 280,000 clones, almost 95% seen once. Notes on the study in general: Vaccine-related CD4 TCRs covered spike, predominating at 160-218 and 743-854.

This sample comprised peripheral blood, obtained 28 days after the second AZD1222 dose. V usage is TRBV3-1 (or the pseudogene TRBV3-2) and J usage is TRBJ2-1; D call uncertain. The sequence derives from an adult who received the AZD1222 COVID-19 vaccine. For the CDR3, the DNA is TGTGCCAGCGGAGACAATGAGCAGTTCTTC. Its protein is CASGDNEQFF.